These 30 T cell receptor beta chains originate from one sample sequenced in a study of OX40 agonist ivuxolimab in advanced cancers. Produced via immunoSEQ multiplex PCR; TCRdb's table is partial and in-frame only. The table records 70,000 or so clones, around 83% of them present only once. The source material was CD4+ or CD8+ T cells sorted from blood, sampled in a trial of the OX40 agonist ivuxolimab. The source of these receptors is an adult with an advanced solid tumor such as melanoma, head and neck, liver or kidney cancer.

The rearrangement uses TRBV5-1 and TRBJ2-7, with TRBD2 matching 10 bases. The V gene end was trimmed by 0 bases and the J gene end by 3 bases; junction bases not matched to a gene: 6. There are 16 residues in the CDR3. Germline CDR1 reads SGHRS; CDR2 reads YFSETQ. CDR3 coding DNA: TGCGCCAGCAGCTTGGTTGCAGCGGGAGGGGGCTACGAGCAGTACTTC. This codes for CASSLVAAGGGYEQYF.

This clone was observed a few times. The V and J genes are TRBV4-2 and TRBJ2-1, with 8 bases matching TRBD2. This CDR3 is 15 amino acids long. Germline CDR1 is LGHNA and CDR2 is YNFKEQ. The V and J ends lost 0 bases and 5 bases, in that order; junction bases with no gene match: 3. CDR3 bases: TGTGCCAGCAGCCAAGAGCGGGAGGCTCACAATGAGCAGTTCTTC. Amino acids: CASSQEREAHNEQFF.

The chain recombines TRBV5-1 with TRBJ1-2; maybe TRBD1 (6 bases). CDR1 is SGHRS, CDR2 YFSETQ, per germline. This CDR3 spans 13 amino acids. V was trimmed by 4 bases and J by 8 bases, leaving 15 bases between them. The DNA of the CDR3 is TGCGCCAGCAGCCCGAGGGGGGGCGCAGGCTACACCTTC. The encoded protein is CASSPRGGAGYTF.

The chain carries TRBV18 and TRBJ2-7, with 9 bases matching TRBD1. Losses at the gene ends were 2 bases for V and 3 bases for J; bases not matched to a gene: 8. There are 16 residues in the CDR3. Germline V gene sequence: CDR1 KGHSH, CDR2 LQKENI. The DNA of the CDR3 is TGTGCCAGCTCACCAGTGTCGAGGACAGGGGACTACGAGCAGTACTTC. The encoded protein is CASSPVSRTGDYEQYF.

CDR3 DNA sequence: TGTGCCAGCTCACCACCGACTAGCGGAGCCTACAATGAGCAGTTCTTC. It is translated as CASSPPTSGAYNEQFF. V and J are TRBV18 and TRBJ2-1, with 9 bases identical to TRBD2. The CDR3 covers 16 residues. Trimming cost V 0 bases and J 2 bases; bases outside gene matches: 2. Germline values: CDR1 KGHSH, CDR2 LQKENI. The variable domain in full, with the rest retrieved from reference TRBV18 and TRBJ2-1, is NAGVMQNPRHLVRRRGQEARLRCSPMKGHSHVYWYRQLPEEGLKFMVYLQKENIIDESGMPKERFSAEFPKEGPSILRIQQVVRGDSAAYFCASSPPTSGAYNEQFFGPGTRLTVL.

The chain recombines TRBV10-1 with TRBJ2-5; 13 bases agree with TRBD2. Trimming took 3 bases from V and 1 from J; bases not matched to a gene: 8. The germline CDR1 and CDR2 sequences are WNHNN and SYGVQD (reference sequence). The CDR3 covers 18 residues. The CDR3: CASSDPSGTSGTQETQYF. The CDR3 bases are TGCGCCAGCAGTGACCCATCGGGGACTAGCGGGACCCAAGAGACCCAGTACTTC.

The V call is TRBV10-3, the J call TRBJ2-1; 8 bases line up with TRBD1. The CDR3 contains 18 residues. The V segment lost 6 bases and the J segment 0 bases; nucleotides outside the gene matches: 13. The V gene's germline CDR1 is ENHRY and CDR2 SYGVKD. CDR3 protein: CAIRQGAGDFSSYNEQFF. CDR3 sequence (DNA): TGTGCCATCAGGCAGGGGGCCGGGGACTTTAGCTCCTACAATGAGCAGTTCTTC.

This clone was seen a few times. The rearrangement links TRBV28 to TRBJ2-1, with TRBD1 matching 7 bases. The germline CDR1 and CDR2 sequences are MDHEN and SYDVKM. Trimming removed 4 bases from V and 10 bases from J; junction bases left unmatched: 22. The CDR3 loop spans 18 amino acids. Here the CDR3 reads CASSSGTAAEYSLGEQFF. The DNA for the CDR3 is TGTGCCAGCAGTTCCGGGACAGCAGCGGAGTATTCCCTGGGGGAGCAGTTCTTC.

This clone was observed a single time. The rearrangement joins TRBV19 to TRBJ1-1, with 8 bases matching TRBD1. The CDR3 is 14 residues long. V lost 3 bases and J lost 4; bases outside the gene matches: 4. Germline CDR1 LNHDA, CDR2 SQIVND (reference sequence). CDR3 region: CASSIRGLVTEAFF. As DNA, the CDR3 is TGTGCCAGTAGTATCAGGGGGCTGGTCACTGAAGCTTTCTTT.

The gene calls are TRBV12-2 and TRBJ2-3. TRBV12-2 is termed a pseudogene. This CDR3 spans 13 amino acids. CDR3 DNA: TGTGCAAGTCGCTTAGCGCTGATGGATACGCAGTATTTT. This encodes CASRLALMDTQYF.

This clone turned up a few times. This chain connects TRBV5-4 to TRBJ1-2; D is ambiguous. Germline CDR1 and CDR2: SGHNT and YYREEE (reference sequence). V lost 5 bases to trimming and J lost 4 bases, with 12 bases between them. The CDR3 is made up of 13 amino acids. The CDR3 DNA is TGTGCCAGCAGTTTTGCCGGTGGCTATGGCTACACCTTC. Protein product: CASSFAGGYGYTF. Using reference TRBV5-4 and TRBJ1-2 for the parts outside the CDR3, the full variable domain is ETGVTQSPTHLIKTRGQQVTLRCSSQSGHNTVSWYQQALGQGPQFIFQYYREEENGRGNFPPRFSGLQFPNYSSELNVNALELDDSALYLCASSFAGGYGYTFGSGTRLTVV.

The rearrangement uses TRBV2 and TRBJ1-5; possibly TRBD1 for D (5 bases). Trimming left V 5 bases short and J 7 bases short, with 12 bases between. CDR1 and CDR2 from the germline V gene are SNHLY and FYNNEI. This CDR3 comprises 13 residues. The CDR3 reads CASSSGYGQPQHF. CDR3 DNA: TGTGCCAGCAGTTCAGGGTATGGCCAGCCCCAGCATTTT.

The rearrangement uses TRBV28 and TRBJ1-1, with D unclear. Between the trimmed V and J ends, which lost 5 bases and 4 bases, there was a span of 17 bases. The CDR3 has 15 amino acids. From germline, CDR1 is MDHEN and CDR2 SYDVKM. CDR3 sequence reads: CASSRRASRPTEAFF. CDR3 in DNA: TGTGCCAGCAGTCGCCGGGCCTCTAGGCCCACTGAAGCTTTCTTT.

The rearrangement joins TRBV7-9 to TRBJ1-2, with TRBD1 as a possible D gene (5 bases). V lost 4 bases and J 1 base, leaving 10 bases between the germline ends. CDR1 is SEHNR, CDR2 FQNEAQ, per germline (reference sequence). The CDR3 length is 14 residues. CDR3 sequence reads: CASSWGPSNYGYTF. DNA of the CDR3: TGTGCCAGCAGCTGGGGACCGAGTAACTATGGCTACACCTTC.

V gene TRBV2 combines with J gene TRBJ1-1; D uncertain. The CDR3 has 16 residues. With 2 bases removed from V and 2 bases from J, the gap between germline ends came to 15 bases. CDR1 is SNHLY and CDR2 is FYNNEI in the germline V gene. CDR3 region: CASSEPTGFYNTEAFF. CDR3 coding DNA: TGTGCCAGCAGTGAACCGACGGGATTCTACAACACTGAAGCTTTCTTT.

The chain couples TRBV10-3 to TRBJ1-3, with 10 bases lining up with TRBD1. Germline trimming cut 0 bases from V and 3 bases from J; bases unmatched to any gene: 8. CDR3 length: 18 amino acids. CDR1 and CDR2 from the germline V gene are ENHRY and SYGVKD. The CDR3 reads CAISESTGTGVDGNTIYF. In nucleotides, the CDR3 is TGTGCCATCAGTGAGTCGACCGGGACAGGGGTCGATGGAAACACCATATATTTT.

The chain combines TRBV5-1 with TRBJ2-1; unclear D gene. From germline, CDR1 is SGHRS and CDR2 YFSETQ. The ends were cut back, 0 bases at V and 4 bases at J, with 8 bases in the middle. The CDR3 contains 14 residues. The chain's CDR3 is CASSLDSQYNEQFF. The CDR3 DNA sequence: TGCGCCAGCAGCTTGGACTCACAATACAATGAGCAGTTCTTC.

This chain links TRBV27 with TRBJ1-2; unclear D gene. Germline CDR1 and CDR2: MNHEY and SMNVEV (reference sequence). This CDR3 has 14 amino acids. Trimming left V 4 bases short and J 8 bases short, with 17 bases between. The CDR3 DNA sequence: TGTGCCAGCAGTTATCCTGAGCGAGTAAAGGGCTACACCTTC. Protein: CASSYPERVKGYTF.

This clone was seen a few times. The chain is built from TRBV7-2 and TRBJ1-1; D is unresolved. CDR1 SGHTA and CDR2 FQGNSA come from the germline V gene. V was clipped by 2 bases and J by 0 bases, with 4 bases between them. The CDR3 covers 13 residues. CDR3 sequence (DNA): TGTGCCAGCAGCTTATCGGTGAACACTGAAGCTTTCTTT. Protein sequence: CASSLSVNTEAFF.

Of note for this clone: Other DNA sequences from this sample encode an identical CDR3 as well. This sequence joins TRBV19 and TRBJ2-3; 10 positions agree with TRBD2. Looked up from germline, CDR1 is LNHDA and CDR2 is SQIVND (reference sequence). The CDR3 spans 17 residues. V was pared by 4 bases and J by 0 bases, with 7 bases of the junction left unmatched. The CDR3 DNA sequence: TGTGCCAGTAGTAAACAACGGACTAGCGGAAGCACAGATACGCAGTATTTT. Protein sequence: CASSKQRTSGSTDTQYF.

The genes are TRBV6-6 and TRBJ1-1, with 12 bases matching TRBD1. The CDR3 is 13 residues long. The V and J ends lost 5 bases and 14 bases, in that order; junction bases with no gene match: 9. Per germline, CDR1 MNHNY and CDR2 SVGAGI (reference sequence). The CDR3 DNA reads as TGTGCCAGCAGTCCGGGACAGGGGGCTAAGAGCTTCTTT. Amino acid sequence: CASSPGQGAKSFF.

CDR3 in DNA: TGCGCCAGCAGCTTGCAGGGTGATCCCTACGAGCAGTACTTC. Translated, it gives CASSLQGDPYEQYF. The chain employs TRBV5-1 and TRBJ2-7, with D tentatively TRBD1 (5 bases). Trimming stripped 1 base from V and 2 bases from J, with 10 bases between. The germline CDR1 and CDR2 sequences are SGHRS and YFSETQ. The CDR3 spans 14 residues.

The chain is built from TRBV20-1 and TRBJ2-5; D call uncertain. Germline V lookup: CDR1 DFQATT, CDR2 SNEGSKA (reference sequence). V was cut by 3 bases and J by 5 bases, with 7 bases left in between. The CDR3 is made up of 11 amino acids. CDR3 DNA sequence: TGCAGTGCTAGTGGGTCGGAGACCCAGTACTTC. The encoded protein is CSASGSETQYF.

The rearrangement uses TRBV28 and TRBJ2-5; 7 bases fit TRBD2. There are 16 residues in the CDR3. V lost 5 bases, J lost 3 bases, and 12 bases stayed unmatched. The germline CDR1 and CDR2 sequences are MDHEN and SYDVKM. The CDR3 region is CASSRNGRAGKETQYF. CDR3 coding DNA: TGTGCCAGCAGTCGTAACGGGAGAGCGGGAAAAGAGACCCAGTACTTC.

This clone was picked up a small number of times. This chain links TRBV4-1 with TRBJ1-2; TRBD1 matches at 7 bases. CDR1 and CDR2 (germline): MGHRA, YSYEKL. This CDR3 contains 13 residues. V trimming: 4 bases; J trimming: 6 bases; junction bases outside the gene matches: 5. The CDR3 region is CASSPGQRNGYTF. CDR3 in DNA: TGCGCCAGCAGCCCGGGACAGAGGAATGGCTACACCTTC.

This clone was counted once. The chain couples TRBV7-9 to TRBJ2-7; 12 bases are a match to TRBD2. V gave up 4 bases and J gave up 2 bases; unmatched junction bases: 15. The CDR3 loop spans 19 amino acids. CDR1 is SEHNR and CDR2 is FQNEAQ in the germline V gene (reference sequence). The CDR3 loop is CASSSRGTSGHTFAYEQYF. CDR3 sequence (DNA): TGTGCCAGCAGCTCCAGAGGGACTAGCGGGCACACCTTTGCCTACGAGCAGTACTTC.

The genes are TRBV9 and TRBJ1-6; D uncertain. Germline V gene lookup returns CDR1 SGDLS and CDR2 YYNGEE. The V end was cut by 1 base, the J end by 7 bases, with 15 bases between. The CDR3 runs to 16 residues. The CDR3 region is CASSVNFGVDNSPLHF. The DNA of the CDR3 is TGTGCCAGCAGCGTAAATTTCGGGGTAGACAATTCACCCCTCCACTTT.

The rearrangement uses TRBV7-2 and TRBJ2-3; the match to TRBD2 covers 15 bases. Trimming took 4 bases from V and 3 from J; bases not matched to a gene: 2. The CDR3 is 16 residues long. Germline V lookup: CDR1 SGHTA, CDR2 FQGNSA. CDR3 coding DNA: TGTGCCAGCAGCTCCGGACTAGCGGGAGGGACAGATACGCAGTATTTT. This gives the protein CASSSGLAGGTDTQYF.

This chain links TRBV10-3 with TRBJ2-1, with 8 bases identical to TRBD2. The germline CDR1 and CDR2 sequences are ENHRY and SYGVKD. CDR3 size: 14 residues. V was pared by 7 bases and J by 9 bases, with 11 bases of the junction left unmatched. The CDR3 sequence is CAIKGREGQSEQFF. CDR3 nucleotide sequence: TGTGCCATCAAGGGTCGGGAGGGCCAAAGTGAGCAGTTCTTC.

In its sample, this clone was seen once. The chain uses TRBV19 and TRBJ2-3, with D unresolved. V lost 6 bases to trimming and J lost 5 bases, with 12 bases between them. Germline V CDR1 and CDR2: LNHDA, SQIVND (reference sequence). The CDR3 covers 13 residues. Here the CDR3 reads CASRQWGGDTQYF. The CDR3 DNA sequence: TGTGCCAGTAGGCAATGGGGTGGAGATACGCAGTATTTT.